The 22 T cell receptor beta chains in this list originate from one sample, sequenced in a study of Ad26.COV2.S vaccination and SARS-CoV-2 variants. The data were produced by immunoSEQ multiplex PCR, yet TCRdb's version contains in-frame clones alone and is incomplete. The sample lists 350,000 to 500,000 clones; 88% were seen once. The treatment denotes: roughly 18 received Ad26.COV2.S at low or high dose, single or two shots; roughly 5 received placebo; per-sample allocation not given. Day 63 following the first vaccine or placebo injection was when the samples were taken. Sequenced here: peripheral blood, sampled in a trial of Ad26.COV2.S vaccine versus placebo. Source of these receptors: a person between 18 and 60 years old who received the Ad26.COV2.S COVID-19 vaccine or a placebo.

This chain connects TRBV7-9 to TRBJ2-5; D possibly matches TRBD1 or TRBD2 (5 bases each). The length of the CDR3 is 14 residues. CDR1 is SEHNR and CDR2 is FQNEAQ in the germline V gene (reference sequence). The germline V and J ends were trimmed by 2 bases and 5 bases, with 12 bases remaining between them. This CDR3 reads CASSLSTGTETQYF. The DNA of the CDR3 is TGTGCCAGCAGCTTATCAACGGGGACCGAGACCCAGTACTTC. The complete variable domain, with remaining parts taken from reference TRBV7-9 and TRBJ2-5, reads DTGVSQNPRHKITKRGQNVTFRCDPISEHNRLYWYRQTLGQGPEFLTYFQNEAQLEKSRLLSDRFSAERPKGSFSTLEIQRTEQGDSAMYLCASSLSTGTETQYFGPGTRLLVL.

This chain joins TRBV3-1 (or the pseudogene TRBV3-2) and TRBJ2-3; no firm D call. Per germline, CDR1 LGHDT and CDR2 YNNKEL (reference sequence). The CDR3 has 14 residues. V lost 0 bases and J 4 bases, leaving 8 bases between the germline ends. CDR3 amino acids: CASSQEPVADTQYF. The CDR3, as DNA: TGTGCCAGCAGCCAAGAACCAGTGGCAGATACGCAGTATTTT.

This chain connects TRBV7-7 to TRBJ2-7; 10 positions agree with TRBD2. Trimming at V came to 5 bases and at J to 1 base, leaving 5 bases not matched to a gene. Germline V lookup: CDR1 SSHAT, CDR2 FNYEAQ (reference sequence). CDR3 length equals 15 residues. CDR3 region: CASSPLAGESYEQYF. The CDR3, as DNA: TGTGCCAGCAGCCCGCTAGCGGGGGAGTCCTACGAGCAGTACTTC.

This chain uses TRBV7-2 with TRBJ1-2; D perhaps matches TRBD1 (6 bases). Trimming took 2 bases from V and 8 from J, leaving 6 bases between them. There are 11 residues in the CDR3. CDR1 SGHTA and CDR2 FQGNSA come from the germline V gene. This CDR3 reads CASSLQGGYTF. The CDR3 nucleotides read TGTGCCAGCAGCTTACAGGGGGGCTACACCTTC.

V gene TRBV11-2 combines with J gene TRBJ2-7; no definite D call. From germline, CDR1 is SGHAT and CDR2 FQNNGV. V was shortened by 0 bases and J by 3 bases, with 3 bases between the two germline ends. The CDR3 consists of 12 residues. CDR3 protein: CASSLDFYEQYF. In nucleotides, the CDR3 is TGTGCCAGCAGCTTAGATTTCTACGAGCAGTACTTC.

This clone came up a few times. V is TRBV4-3 and J is TRBJ2-6; 7 bases line up with TRBD2. Per the germline V gene, CDR1 is LGHNA and CDR2 is YSLEER. The CDR3 contains 16 residues. Trimming cost V 4 bases and J 4 bases; bases outside gene matches: 7. The CDR3 reads CASSLGGGDGANVLTF. The CDR3 nucleotides read TGCGCCAGCAGCCTGGGGGGAGGGGACGGGGCCAACGTCCTGACTTTC.

J is TRBJ2-7 and V is TRBV28; unclear D gene. The CDR3 has 13 amino acids. V lost 8 bases to trimming and J lost 1 base, with 12 bases between them. The V gene's germline CDR1 is MDHEN and CDR2 SYDVKM. For the CDR3, the DNA is TGTGCCAGCGGCCCGCGTTTTTCCTACGAGCAGTACTTC. Translated, it gives CASGPRFSYEQYF.

The chain uses TRBV5-5 and TRBJ2-7; TRBD1 agrees at 7 bases. This CDR3 comprises 14 residues. The V and J ends lost 3 bases and 4 bases, in that order; junction bases with no gene match: 7. Germline CDR1 reads SGHKS; CDR2 reads YYEKEE (reference sequence). Here the CDR3 reads CASSSGTAFYEQYF. In DNA form, the CDR3 reads TGTGCCAGCAGCTCCGGGACAGCTTTTTACGAGCAGTACTTC.

This sequence joins TRBV4-2 and TRBJ1-1; maybe TRBD1 (6 bases). This CDR3 comprises 17 residues. V lost 0 bases and J lost 5, with 19 bases in between. Germline CDR1 is LGHNA and CDR2 is YNFKEQ. DNA of the CDR3: TGTGCCAGCAGCCAAGATCGGGAGGGGGTACGGGGTACTGAAGCTTTCTTT. Protein product: CASSQDREGVRGTEAFF.

The CDR3 DNA sequence: TGTGCCAGCAGCGAATCTCGAGAGACCCAGTACTTC. It encodes CASSESRETQYF. The chain couples TRBV11-2 to TRBJ2-5; the D is unclear. Germline V CDR1 and CDR2: SGHAT, FQNNGV. This CDR3 spans 12 amino acids. The V end was cut by 5 bases, the J end by 4 bases, with 8 bases between.

V and J are TRBV7-9 and TRBJ2-2; 8 positions agree with TRBD1. V lost 5 bases to trimming and J lost 4 bases; unmatched junction nucleotides: 6. Germline V gene data show CDR1 as SEHNR and CDR2 as FQNEAQ (reference sequence). The CDR3 runs to 15 residues. This chain's CDR3 is CASSDRGAGTGELFF. CDR3 sequence (DNA): TGTGCCAGCAGCGACAGGGGAGCGGGCACCGGGGAGCTGTTTTTT.

The J gene is TRBJ2-1, the V gene TRBV5-1; no reliable D call. CDR1 and CDR2 from the germline V gene are SGHRS and YFSETQ. The V gene lost 1 base and the J gene lost 8 bases, with 7 bases spanning the gap. This CDR3 contains 12 residues. The CDR3 region is CASSLRWDEQFF. CDR3 bases: TGCGCCAGCAGCTTGCGATGGGATGAGCAGTTCTTC.

The gene calls are TRBV27 and TRBJ2-3, with D unclear. The CDR3 covers 12 residues. Germline CDR1 MNHEY, CDR2 SMNVEV (reference sequence). V lost 6 bases and J 4 bases, leaving 8 bases between the germline ends. DNA for the CDR3: TGTGCCAGCAGCCCGCTTCCAGATACGCAGTATTTT. It is translated as CASSPLPDTQYF.

This chain connects TRBV7-3 to TRBJ1-2, with D tentatively TRBD1 (5 bases). The germline V gene has CDR1 SGHTA and CDR2 FQGTGA. The CDR3 totals 15 residues. Trimming took off 5 bases at V and 1 base at J, with 14 bases between the two ends. This CDR3 is CASSLRHGHNYGYTF. The CDR3 DNA sequence: TGTGCCAGCAGCCTGAGACATGGACATAACTATGGCTACACCTTC.

With regard to this clone: Other nucleotide sequences from this sample produce the same CDR3. The V and J genes are TRBV30 and TRBJ1-6; 8 bases are a match to TRBD1. Germline-derived CDR1 and CDR2 are GTSNPN and SVGIG (reference sequence). Losses at the gene ends were 0 bases for V and 7 bases for J; bases not matched to a gene: 5. The CDR3 has 15 amino acids. The CDR3 nucleotides read TGTGCCTGGAGTGTAGGGACAGGAGGAAATTCACCCCTCCACTTT. Protein product: CAWSVGTGGNSPLHF.

This clone occurred many times. This chain connects TRBV28 to TRBJ2-7, with D uncertain. Germline V CDR1 and CDR2: MDHEN, SYDVKM. Trimming stripped 3 bases from V and 4 bases from J, with 7 bases between. The CDR3 consists of 12 residues. The CDR3 reads CASSLSDYEQYF. The CDR3 DNA reads TGTGCCAGCAGTTTGAGTGATTACGAGCAGTACTTC. Drawing the rest from reference TRBV28 and TRBJ2-7, the complete variable domain is DVKVTQSSRYLVKRTGEKVFLECVQDMDHENMFWYRQDPGLGLRLIYFSYDVKMKEKGDIPEGYSVSREKKERFSLILESASTNQTSMYLCASSLSDYEQYFGPGTRLTVT.

V and J are TRBV5-1 and TRBJ1-1, with TRBD1 as a possible D gene (6 bases). Germline V gene sequence: CDR1 SGHRS, CDR2 YFSETQ. This CDR3 is 13 amino acids long. V lost 8 bases and J lost 1, with 12 bases in between. CDR3 region: CASWGLQNTEAFF. In DNA form, the CDR3 reads TGCGCCAGTTGGGGGCTCCAGAACACTGAAGCTTTCTTT.

The CDR3 DNA sequence: TGTGCCAGCAGCTTTCTTTACAATGAGCAGTTCTTC. Residues: CASSFLYNEQFF. The chain has TRBV7-9 and TRBJ2-1; D gene ambiguous. The CDR3 runs to 12 residues. The ends were cut back, 3 bases at V and 4 bases at J, with 4 bases in the middle. CDR1 SEHNR and CDR2 FQNEAQ come from the germline V gene (reference sequence).

The sample holds one count of this clone. The rearrangement joins TRBV9 to TRBJ2-3, with D uncertain. The CDR3 sequence is 15 residues long. Trimming took off 3 bases at V and 2 bases at J, with 13 bases between the two ends. The germline V gene encodes CDR1 SGDLS and CDR2 YYNGEE. The CDR3 loop is CASSAIGPVTDTQYF. The CDR3 DNA reads TGTGCCAGCAGCGCGATAGGGCCCGTCACAGATACGCAGTATTTT.

The gene calls are TRBV4-3 and TRBJ2-3; D gene ambiguous. Germline loops: CDR1 LGHNA, CDR2 YSLEER. There are 16 residues in the CDR3. V lost 0 bases and J 1 base, leaving 11 bases between the germline ends. In nucleotides, the CDR3 is TGCGCCAGCAGCCAAGATTGGGCACGTCGCACAGATACGCAGTATTTT. Its translation: CASSQDWARRTDTQYF.

J is TRBJ2-1 and V is TRBV7-9, with TRBD2 matching 9 bases. The CDR3 totals 18 residues. Germline V gene lookup returns CDR1 SEHNR and CDR2 FQNEAQ (reference sequence). The ends lost 5 bases at V and 8 bases at J; junction bases unmatched: 19. CDR3: CASSAPASSSGAAHEQFF. CDR3 nucleotide sequence: TGTGCCAGCAGCGCTCCCGCGTCTTCTAGCGGGGCCGCACATGAGCAGTTCTTC.

The CDR3 here is CASSYSGQLNEQYF. CDR3 bases: TGTGCCAGCAGTTACTCGGGACAATTAAACGAGCAGTACTTC. J is TRBJ2-7 and V is TRBV6-5; D might be TRBD1 (6 bases). Trimming took off 0 bases at V and 5 bases at J, with 11 bases between the two ends. The CDR3 runs to 14 residues. The germline V gene has CDR1 MNHEY and CDR2 SVGAGI.